These 21 T cell receptor beta chains were sequenced from one sample in a study of CD8 T cells in ankylosing spondylitis (dated by TCRdb to about 2017). Library construction relied on 5' RACE. The sequencer was an Illumina HiSeq 2500. The public sequencing data were trimmed at Q25 with fastp and processed into clonotypes with MiXCR by TCRdb, which kept only in-frame beta chains. For every CDR3 protein sequence, its rows merge into one entry that carries the most common genes and DNA. The sample table lists about 130,000 distinct CDR3 sequences, 6% to 8.5% of them with a count of one. More than 9% of the sample is held by the ten biggest clonotypes. The sequenced sample was blood, either unsorted or a sorted T cell fraction (not recorded which). These receptors came from a male donor with ankylosing spondylitis or in good health (not recorded which).

This clonotype was seen many times. The chain couples TRBV20-1 to TRBJ2-1, with D tentatively TRBD2 (6 bases). The CDR3 runs 16 residues. The germline gives CDR1 DFQATT, CDR2 SNEGSKA (reference sequence). V lost 3 bases and J 2 bases, leaving 17 bases between the germline ends. The CDR3, as DNA: TGCAGTGCTAGTGCCCCGGAGGGCGATGCCTACAATGAGCAGTTCTTC. Its protein product is CSASAPEGDAYNEQFF.

This clonotype was detected many times. The chain joins TRBV5-1 to TRBJ1-1; a possible D gene is TRBD1 (5 bases). With 4 bases removed from V and 0 bases from J, the gap between germline ends came to 13 bases. The CDR3 is 15 amino acids. Germline-derived CDR1 and CDR2 are SGHRS and YFSETQ. The CDR3 nucleotides read TGCGCCAGCAGCATTCGACAGTTTATGAACACTGAAGCTTTCTTT. This gives the protein CASSIRQFMNTEAFF.

This clonotype was counted at least ten times. The V and J genes are TRBV20-1 and TRBJ2-1, with 12 nucleotides matching TRBD2. Germline CDR1 DFQATT, CDR2 SNEGSKA (reference sequence). There are 16 residues in the CDR3. Trimming at V came to 3 bases and at J to 3 bases, leaving 6 bases not matched to a gene. The CDR3 region is CSASGASGRVYNEQFF. In DNA, the CDR3 is TGCAGTGCTAGCGGGGCTAGCGGGAGGGTCTACAATGAGCAGTTCTTC.

This clonotype was seen at least ten times. The chain carries TRBV20-1 and TRBJ1-4; TRBD1 might be the D (5 bases). The CDR3 contains 15 residues. CDR1 is DFQATT, CDR2 SNEGSKA, per germline (reference sequence). V lost 7 bases and J 0 bases, leaving 15 bases between the germline ends. CDR3 protein: CSGIISGATNEKLFF. CDR3 coding DNA: TGCAGTGGCATTATTTCGGGGGCAACTAATGAAAAACTGTTTTTT.

Ten or more counts support this clonotype. In DNA form, the CDR3 reads TGTGCCAGCAGCACCCACTCGAGCGGGAGTATGACCGGGGAGCTGTTTTTT. Its translation is CASSTHSSGSMTGELFF. This rearrangement joins TRBV9 to TRBJ2-2; 8 nucleotides align to TRBD2. There are 17 residues in the CDR3. Germline V lookup: CDR1 SGDLS, CDR2 YYNGEE. V shed 4 bases, J shed 5 bases, and the junction held 13 bases outside the gene matches.

The CDR3 DNA follows: TGTGCCTGGACTACGGGACTCCCCATCACCGGGGAGCTGTTTTTT. Translating gives CAWTTGLPITGELFF. The gene calls are TRBV30 and TRBJ2-2; perhaps TRBD2 as D (6 bases). V lost 4 bases, J lost 4 bases, and 16 bases lay in between. The germline CDR1 and CDR2 sequences are GTSNPN and SVGIG (reference sequence). The CDR3 is 15 amino acids.

This clonotype was recorded many times. This rearrangement joins TRBV5-1 to TRBJ2-5; TRBD1 matches 8 bases. The J segment lost 1 base and the V segment lost 7 bases, leaving 3 bases of the junction unmatched. Looked up from germline, CDR1 is SGHRS and CDR2 is YFSETQ. There are 13 residues in the CDR3. The CDR3 region has the DNA TGCGCCAGCGGACAGGGTGGCCAAGAGACCCAGTACTTC. This sequence encodes CASGQGGQETQYF.

This clonotype was seen at least ten times. The chain has TRBV5-1 and TRBJ2-1; the D is unclear. V shed 0 bases and J shed 6 bases, with 7 bases lying between them. CDR3 length equals 13 residues. Per germline, CDR1 SGHRS and CDR2 YFSETQ. DNA for the CDR3: TGCGCCAGCAGCTTGGGGGTTGGCAATGAGCAGTTCTTC. Its protein is CASSLGVGNEQFF.

This clonotype appeared many times. The chain is built from TRBV5-1 and TRBJ1-1; 8 bases map to TRBD1. Per germline, CDR1 SGHRS and CDR2 YFSETQ. Trimming removed 4 bases from V and 5 bases from J; junction bases left unmatched: 4. CDR3 length: 13 amino acids. This CDR3 is CASSATGGTEAFF. The DNA for the CDR3 is TGCGCCAGCAGCGCCACAGGGGGGACTGAAGCTTTCTTT.

This clonotype was recorded at least ten times. The CDR3: CASRSGTGGYEQYF. The DNA for the CDR3 is TGTGCCAGCAGGTCCGGGACAGGGGGCTACGAGCAGTACTTC. The chain joins TRBV6-2 or TRBV6-3 to TRBJ2-7, with 11 nucleotides matching TRBD1. The CDR3 has 14 amino acids. With 6 bases clipped from V and 3 bases from J, the junction kept 4 bases outside the gene matches. CDR1 MNHEY and CDR2 SVGEGT come from the germline V gene.

At least ten counts were recorded for this clonotype. The V gene is TRBV5-8, the J gene TRBJ1-1; TRBD1 matches 7 bases. CDR1 SGHTS and CDR2 YDEGEE come from the germline V gene. This CDR3 is 15 amino acids long. V gave up 0 bases and J gave up 6 bases; unmatched junction bases: 8. CDR3 sequence: CASSLEGRGSSEAFF. The CDR3 DNA sequence: TGTGCCAGCAGCTTGGAAGGCAGGGGGTCGTCTGAAGCTTTCTTT.

This clonotype was observed at least ten times. V usage is TRBV20-1 and J usage is TRBJ2-3; D is perhaps TRBD1 or TRBD2 (5 bases each). Germline V gene lookup returns CDR1 DFQATT and CDR2 SNEGSKA (reference sequence). V was trimmed by 1 base and J by 1 base, leaving 6 bases between them. The CDR3 contains 13 residues. The CDR3 is CSARVGGTDTQYF. The CDR3 coding sequence is TGCAGTGCTAGAGTGGGGGGCACAGATACGCAGTATTTT.

This clonotype was detected ten times or more. The V gene is TRBV5-1, the J gene TRBJ1-2; 8 bases fit TRBD1. Germline loops: CDR1 SGHRS, CDR2 YFSETQ. The length of the CDR3 is 14 residues. J lost 5 bases, V lost 4 bases, and 7 bases had no gene match. The CDR3 loop is CASSGDRGEYGYTF. CDR3 DNA: TGCGCCAGCAGCGGAGACAGGGGCGAGTATGGCTACACCTTC.

In its sample, this clonotype was seen many times. V is TRBV7-2 and J is TRBJ1-6; 8 positions agree with TRBD1. Germline V gene lookup returns CDR1 SGHTA and CDR2 FQGNSA. This CDR3 spans 15 amino acids. J lost 8 bases, V lost 0 bases, and 3 bases had no gene match. DNA of the CDR3: TGTGCCAGCAGCTTAGCGCGGACAGGGCATTCACCCCTCCACTTT. Its protein product is CASSLARTGHSPLHF.

This clonotype was counted ten times or more. CDR3 nucleotides: TGCGCCAGCAGCCTTGACAGTAGTTTCTCCTACGAGCAGTACTTC. Protein sequence: CASSLDSSFSYEQYF. The chain employs TRBV5-1 and TRBJ2-7; weak D call: TRBD1 (5 bases). The CDR3 has 15 residues. V lost 4 bases to trimming and J lost 0 bases, with 14 bases between them. The germline gives CDR1 SGHRS, CDR2 YFSETQ.

This clonotype was found many times. V usage is TRBV20-1 and J usage is TRBJ2-7; D gene ambiguous. Germline V CDR1 and CDR2: DFQATT, SNEGSKA (reference sequence). V shed 2 bases and J shed 1 base, with 15 bases lying between them. This CDR3 has 15 amino acids. For the CDR3, the DNA is TGCAGTGCTAGATCCCTTCCGACTCTGTCCTACGAGCAGTACTTC. This codes for CSARSLPTLSYEQYF.

Note on this clonotype: A much larger clone differs by one base, so this may be a read error. The rearrangement joins TRBV7-3 to TRBJ2-5; D is possibly TRBD2 (6 bases). This CDR3 contains 16 residues. Germline V gene lookup returns CDR1 SGHTA and CDR2 FQGTGA. DNA of the CDR3: TGTGCCAGCAGCCCCATTCTAGCGACGTACCAAGAGACCCTGTACTTC. Amino acids: CASSPILATYQETLYF.

The table lists this clonotype with many counts. The rearrangement links TRBV2 to TRBJ2-3; D is unresolved. The CDR3 totals 14 residues. From germline, CDR1 is SNHLY and CDR2 FYNNEI. Trimming left V 5 bases short and J 4 bases short, with 13 bases between. CDR3 sequence: CASSPSGPADTQYF. The CDR3, as DNA: TGTGCCAGCAGTCCCTCCGGGCCCGCAGATACGCAGTATTTT.

This clonotype was observed many times. This chain connects TRBV10-1 to TRBJ2-2; either TRBD1 or TRBD2 may fit D (5 bases each). Germline CDR1 and CDR2: WNHNN and SYGVQD (reference sequence). Trimming pared 0 bases from V and 8 bases from J, leaving 7 bases between. The CDR3 extends over 13 amino acids. The CDR3 region is CASSESGVGELFF. The CDR3 nucleotides read TGCGCCAGCAGTGAGTCGGGGGTAGGGGAGCTGTTTTTT.

In this sample, this clonotype turned up many times. The V and J genes are TRBV7-2 and TRBJ1-6, with no clear D. The CDR3 contains 14 residues. V gave up 2 bases and J gave up 5 bases, with 7 bases separating them. The germline CDR1 and CDR2 sequences are SGHTA and FQGNSA. As DNA, the CDR3 is TGTGCCAGCAGCTTACAAGGGAATAATTCACCCCTCCACTTT. It codes for CASSLQGNNSPLHF.

The sample holds many counts of this clonotype. This chain links TRBV5-5 with TRBJ2-1; D could derive from TRBD1 or TRBD2 (6 bases each). The CDR3 covers 14 residues. In germline, CDR1 is SGHKS, CDR2 YYEKEE (reference sequence). The V end lost 4 bases, the J end lost 11 bases, and 19 bases lay between the germline ends. The DNA of the CDR3 is TGTGCCAGCAGCCTTCACTCAGGCGGGACAAAGCAGTTCTTC. Its translation is CASSLHSGGTKQFF.